This record concerns one TCR beta chain sequence. Data came from immunoSEQ multiplex PCR; TCRdb stores just in-frame clones and leaves some out. The repertoire has 250,000 to 300,000 clones, roughly 85% of them found once; the top ten carry roughly 5.3%. This record comes from a study of blood T cell repertoires in COVID-19. At the level of the study: Whether acute or convalescent, the COVID-19 samples came from the United States, Italy and Spain. The cDNA or gDNA used as material had been derived from T cells, B-cell-depleted T cells, or PBMCs.

The sequenced sample was peripheral blood. This TCR was recovered from a man aged 45-65 years with active or convalescent COVID-19.

The CDR3 reads CASSKGLAEETQYF. The CDR3 DNA follows: TGTGCCAGCAGTAAGGGACTAGCGGAAGAGACCCAGTACTTC. This chain uses TRBV2 with TRBJ2-5, with 11 bases aligning to TRBD2. The length of the CDR3 is 14 residues. V lost 5 bases, J lost 3 bases, and 2 bases stayed unmatched. Germline V gene sequence: CDR1 SNHLY, CDR2 FYNNEI.